This T cell receptor (beta chain) was observed in a study of PD-1 blockade in classical Hodgkin lymphoma. Background on the study: Patients got intravenous nivolumab 3 mg/kg every 2 weeks. The study's findings and limits: Later analyses included only patients treated at least 1 year post-ASCT. By cycle point C4D1, TCR diversity had risen significantly in CD4+ cells (but not CD8+ cells).

Of note for this clone: No antigen is known for it.

Every patient relapsed after autologous stem cell transplantation, and brentuximab vedotin exposure varied. Produced via immunoSEQ multiplex PCR; TCRdb's table is partial and in-frame only. The table has around 66,000 clones, roughly nine tenths seen once. The sequence was collected from a human donor with classical Hodgkin lymphoma. The material was peripheral blood mononuclear cells (PBMCs), obtained at baseline.

The CDR3 is CASSPLGFGTDTQYF. CDR3 sequence (DNA): TGTGCCAGCAGCCCCCTGGGATTTGGCACAGATACGCAGTATTTT. This rearrangement joins TRBV6-6 to TRBJ2-3; D gene uncertain. Germline values: CDR1 MNHNY, CDR2 SVGAGI (reference sequence). V gave up 6 bases and J gave up 1 base, with 14 bases separating them. There are 15 residues in the CDR3.